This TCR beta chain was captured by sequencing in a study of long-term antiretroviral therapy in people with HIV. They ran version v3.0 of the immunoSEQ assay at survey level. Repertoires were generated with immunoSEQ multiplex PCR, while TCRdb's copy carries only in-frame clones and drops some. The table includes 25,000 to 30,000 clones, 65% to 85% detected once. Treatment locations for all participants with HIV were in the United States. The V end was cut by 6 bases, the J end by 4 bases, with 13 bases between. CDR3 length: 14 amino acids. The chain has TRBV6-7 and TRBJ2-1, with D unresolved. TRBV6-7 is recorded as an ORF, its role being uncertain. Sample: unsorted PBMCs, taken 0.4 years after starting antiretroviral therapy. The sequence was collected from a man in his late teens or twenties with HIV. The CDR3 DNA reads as TGTGCCAGCAGGATCTGGGGTATGTACAATGAGCAGTTCTTC. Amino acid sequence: CASRIWGMYNEQFF.